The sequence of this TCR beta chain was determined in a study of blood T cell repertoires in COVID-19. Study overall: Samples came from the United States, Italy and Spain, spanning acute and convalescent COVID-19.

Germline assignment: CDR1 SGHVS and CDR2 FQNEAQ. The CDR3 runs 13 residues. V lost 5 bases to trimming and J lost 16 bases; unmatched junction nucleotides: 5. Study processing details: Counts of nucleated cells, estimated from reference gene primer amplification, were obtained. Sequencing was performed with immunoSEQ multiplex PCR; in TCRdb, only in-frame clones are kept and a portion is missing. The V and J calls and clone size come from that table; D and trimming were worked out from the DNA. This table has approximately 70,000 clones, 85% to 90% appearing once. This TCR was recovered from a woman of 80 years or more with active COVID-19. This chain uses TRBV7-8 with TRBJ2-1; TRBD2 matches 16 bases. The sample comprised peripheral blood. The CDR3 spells CASSRGLAGGRFF. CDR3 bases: TGTGCCAGCAGCCGGGGACTAGCGGGAGGGCGATTCTTC.